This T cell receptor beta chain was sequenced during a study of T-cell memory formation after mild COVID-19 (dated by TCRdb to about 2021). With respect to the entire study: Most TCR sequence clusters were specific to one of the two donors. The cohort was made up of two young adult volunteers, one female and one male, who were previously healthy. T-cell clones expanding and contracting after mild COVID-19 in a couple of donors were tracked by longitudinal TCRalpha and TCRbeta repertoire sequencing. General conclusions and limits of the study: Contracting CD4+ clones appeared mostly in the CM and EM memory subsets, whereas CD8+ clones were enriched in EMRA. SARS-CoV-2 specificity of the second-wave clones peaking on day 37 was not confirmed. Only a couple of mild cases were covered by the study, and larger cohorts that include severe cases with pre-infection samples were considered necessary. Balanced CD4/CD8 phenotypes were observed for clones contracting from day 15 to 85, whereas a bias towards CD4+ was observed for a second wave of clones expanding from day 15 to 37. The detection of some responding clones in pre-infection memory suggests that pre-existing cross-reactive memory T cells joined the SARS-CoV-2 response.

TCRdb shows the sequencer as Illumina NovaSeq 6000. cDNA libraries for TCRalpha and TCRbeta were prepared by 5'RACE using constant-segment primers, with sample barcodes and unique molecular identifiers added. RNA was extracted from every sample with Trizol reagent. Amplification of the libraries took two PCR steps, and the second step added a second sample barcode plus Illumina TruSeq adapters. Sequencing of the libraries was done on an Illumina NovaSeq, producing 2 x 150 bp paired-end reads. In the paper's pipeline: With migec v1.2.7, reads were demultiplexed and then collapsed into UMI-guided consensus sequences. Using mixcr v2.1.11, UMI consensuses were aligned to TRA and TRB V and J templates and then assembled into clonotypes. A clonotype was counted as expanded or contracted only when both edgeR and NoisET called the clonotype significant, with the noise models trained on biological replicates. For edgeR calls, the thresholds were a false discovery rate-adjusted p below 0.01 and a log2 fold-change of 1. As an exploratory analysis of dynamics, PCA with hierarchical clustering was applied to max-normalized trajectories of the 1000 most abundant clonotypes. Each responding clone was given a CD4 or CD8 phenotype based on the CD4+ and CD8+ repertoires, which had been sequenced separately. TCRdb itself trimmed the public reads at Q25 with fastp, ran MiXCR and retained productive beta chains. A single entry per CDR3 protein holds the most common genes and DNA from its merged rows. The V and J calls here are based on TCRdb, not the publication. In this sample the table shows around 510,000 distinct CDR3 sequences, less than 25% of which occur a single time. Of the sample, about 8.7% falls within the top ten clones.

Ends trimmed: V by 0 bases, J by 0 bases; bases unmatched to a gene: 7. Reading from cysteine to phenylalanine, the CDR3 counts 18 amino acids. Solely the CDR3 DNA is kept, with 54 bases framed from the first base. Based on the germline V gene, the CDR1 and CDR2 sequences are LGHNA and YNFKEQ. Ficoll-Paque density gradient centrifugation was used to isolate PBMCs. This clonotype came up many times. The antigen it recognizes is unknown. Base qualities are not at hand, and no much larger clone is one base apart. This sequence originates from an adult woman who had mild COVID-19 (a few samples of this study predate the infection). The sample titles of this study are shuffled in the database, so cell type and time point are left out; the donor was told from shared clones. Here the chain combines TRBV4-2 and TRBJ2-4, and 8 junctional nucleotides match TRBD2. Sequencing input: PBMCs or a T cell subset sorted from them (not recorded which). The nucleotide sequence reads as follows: TGTGCCAGCAGCCAAGACCTTAGCGGGGCCCTAGCCAAAAACATTCAGTACTTC. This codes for CASSQDLSGALAKNIQYF.